Listed here are 32 T cell receptor beta chains from one sample, sequenced in a study of blood T cell repertoires in COVID-19. Generated by immunoSEQ multiplex PCR, the TCRdb table keeps only in-frame clones and is missing some. The table lists more than 3,000 clones, over 60% of them singletons. The sequencing input was peripheral blood. All receptors come from a human donor in a cohort sampled during active COVID-19.

J is TRBJ1-1 and V is TRBV7-2, with D possibly matching TRBD1 (6 bases). V lost 8 bases to trimming and J lost 3 bases, with 13 bases between them. There are 13 residues in the CDR3. The germline V gene encodes CDR1 SGHTA and CDR2 FQGNSA. CDR3 bases: TGTGCCAGCTTAGGCTACAGGGACACTGAAGCTTTCTTT. This translates into CASLGYRDTEAFF.

The chain combines TRBV19 with TRBJ2-2; the match to TRBD2 covers 7 bases. The CDR3 is 15 residues long. The V gene end was trimmed by 7 bases and the J gene end by 4 bases; junction bases not matched to a gene: 9. Germline V gene lookup returns CDR1 LNHDA and CDR2 SQIVND (reference sequence). CDR3 coding DNA: TGTGCCAGTAAGGTGGGGCGGGAGTTCACCGGGGAGCTGTTTTTT. Amino acids: CASKVGREFTGELFF.

The chain carries TRBV19 and TRBJ2-4, with 10 bases identical to TRBD2. The germline V gene has CDR1 LNHDA and CDR2 SQIVND (reference sequence). This CDR3 has 16 residues. V trimming: 3 bases; J trimming: 6 bases; junction bases outside the gene matches: 8. CDR3 in DNA: TGTGCCAGTAGTATGGCTAGCGGGGGAGGAGGAAACATTCAGTACTTC. It translates to CASSMASGGGGNIQYF.

The gene calls are TRBV4-1 and TRBJ2-5; 12 bases are shared with TRBD2. The junction had 4 bases not matched to a gene; V was cut back by 3 bases and J by 5 bases. CDR1 and CDR2 (germline): MGHRA, YSYEKL. The CDR3 contains 15 residues. The chain's CDR3 is CASSQTGLAGETQYF. As DNA, the CDR3 is TGCGCCAGCAGCCAGACCGGACTAGCGGGGGAGACCCAGTACTTC.

This chain connects TRBV7-6 to TRBJ2-3, with 12 bases that match TRBD2. The CDR3 consists of 15 residues. Trimming removed 5 bases from V and 11 bases from J; junction bases left unmatched: 11. CDR1 SGHVS and CDR2 FNYEAQ come from the germline V gene. The CDR3: CASSGSSGRAGGQYF. Written as DNA, the CDR3 is TGTGCCAGCAGCGGATCTAGCGGGAGGGCCGGCGGGCAGTATTTT.

The chain uses TRBV19 and TRBJ2-7; 10 nucleotides line up with TRBD1. With 6 bases clipped from V and 6 bases from J, the junction kept 5 bases outside the gene matches. The germline V gene encodes CDR1 LNHDA and CDR2 SQIVND (reference sequence). The CDR3 is 13 amino acids. The CDR3 loop reads CASSRQGASEQYF. The CDR3 coding sequence is TGTGCCAGTAGCCGACAGGGGGCCAGCGAGCAGTACTTC.

This chain uses TRBV7-8 with TRBJ1-2; weak D call: TRBD1 (6 bases). V lost 5 bases to trimming and J lost 3 bases, with 16 bases between them. The CDR3 has 15 residues. Germline values: CDR1 SGHVS, CDR2 FQNEAQ. DNA of the CDR3: TGTGCCAGCAGCCCTGGGACACAAAGGGACTATGGCTACACCTTC. It codes for CASSPGTQRDYGYTF.

V and J are TRBV4-2 and TRBJ2-1, with a possible D match to TRBD2 (5 bases). The ends were cut back, 0 bases at V and 2 bases at J, with 11 bases in the middle. The germline V gene has CDR1 LGHNA and CDR2 YNFKEQ. The CDR3 sequence is 16 residues long. CDR3: CASSQDPEGAYNEQFF. In nucleotides, the CDR3 is TGTGCCAGCAGCCAAGATCCCGAGGGAGCCTACAATGAGCAGTTCTTC.

V is TRBV9 and J is TRBJ2-1, with D possibly matching TRBD2 (5 bases). V lost 0 bases and J lost 9, with 10 bases in between. In germline, CDR1 is SGDLS, CDR2 YYNGEE. This CDR3 spans 13 amino acids. CDR3 sequence (DNA): TGTGCCAGCAGCGTAGTCTTGGGAGCTGAGCAGTTCTTC. This sequence encodes CASSVVLGAEQFF.

V and J are TRBV5-4 and TRBJ2-3; 12 positions match TRBD2. The germline CDR1 and CDR2 sequences are SGHNT and YYREEE (reference sequence). The CDR3 has 18 residues. The trim removed 0 bases at V and 1 base at J, leaving 6 bases unmatched. CDR3 protein: CASSLARRLAGGTDTQYF. The CDR3 coding sequence is TGTGCCAGCAGCTTGGCCAGGAGACTAGCGGGGGGCACAGATACGCAGTATTTT.

This clone was seen just once. The chain recombines TRBV5-1 with TRBJ1-1; TRBD1 matches 10 bases. V was clipped by 4 bases and J by 4 bases; unmatched bases: 4. The germline V gene encodes CDR1 SGHRS and CDR2 YFSETQ. This CDR3 has 14 residues. The CDR3 protein is CASSLGTGATEAFF. The CDR3 region has the DNA TGCGCCAGCAGCCTAGGGACAGGGGCCACTGAAGCTTTCTTT.

The chain uses TRBV5-1 and TRBJ2-2; D is possibly TRBD2 (6 bases). Between the trimmed V and J ends, which lost 1 base and 1 base, there was a span of 8 bases. This CDR3 region has 15 residues. Germline lookup yields CDR1 SGHRS and CDR2 YFSETQ. The CDR3 region has the DNA TGCGCCAGCAGCTTGTCCGGGAGGAACACCGGGGAGCTGTTTTTT. It translates to CASSLSGRNTGELFF.

The chain employs TRBV28 and TRBJ1-4; 8 nucleotides agree with TRBD1. The CDR3 is 17 residues long. Germline trimming cut 1 base from V and 1 base from J; bases unmatched to any gene: 5. CDR1 and CDR2 (germline): MDHEN, SYDVKM. CDR3 nucleotide sequence: TGTGCCAGCAGTTTATTGGTGACAGGGGAAACTAATGAAAAACTGTTTTTT. This encodes CASSLLVTGETNEKLFF.

This chain connects TRBV7-2 to TRBJ2-5; the D gene is possibly TRBD2 (5 bases). Trimming took 5 bases from V and 1 from J, leaving 17 bases between them. The length of the CDR3 is 16 residues. Per germline, CDR1 SGHTA and CDR2 FQGNSA. This CDR3 is CASSLSGSGPQETQYF. As DNA, the CDR3 is TGTGCCAGCAGCCTTAGTGGGAGCGGCCCCCAAGAGACCCAGTACTTC.

The J gene is TRBJ1-5, the V gene TRBV28; 9 nucleotides match TRBD1. Germline CDR1 reads MDHEN; CDR2 reads SYDVKM. This CDR3 spans 13 amino acids. The J segment lost 5 bases and the V segment lost 10 bases, leaving 6 bases of the junction unmatched. CDR3 nucleotides: TGTGCCACTCCGGGACAGGGAGATCAGCCCCAGCATTTT. Residues: CATPGQGDQPQHF.

The V call is TRBV5-6, the J call TRBJ2-1; possibly TRBD2 for D (6 bases). The V and J ends lost 4 bases and 0 bases respectively, with 14 bases between them. Per the germline V gene, CDR1 is SGHDT and CDR2 is YYEEEE. CDR3 size: 16 residues. CDR3 sequence reads: CASSGIAENSYNEQFF. The CDR3 nucleotides read TGTGCCAGCAGCGGTATAGCGGAGAACTCCTACAATGAGCAGTTCTTC.

This clone was counted a single time. The chain employs TRBV2 and TRBJ2-2; D is ambiguous. The germline gives CDR1 SNHLY, CDR2 FYNNEI. Trimming shortened V by 1 base and J by 6 bases, and 12 bases separated the two germline ends. The CDR3 runs 15 residues. CDR3 sequence: CASSEERPRAGELFF. CDR3 in DNA: TGTGCCAGCAGTGAAGAGAGACCTCGGGCCGGGGAGCTGTTTTTT. Combining the CDR3 with reference TRBV2 and TRBJ2-2 gives the whole variable domain EPEVTQTPSHQVTQMGQEVILRCVPISNHLYFYWYRQILGQKVEFLVSFYNNEISEKSEIFDDQFSVERPDGSNFTLKIRSTKLEDSAMYFCASSEERPRAGELFFGEGSRLTVL.

The V gene is TRBV2, the J gene TRBJ1-2; 8 positions agree with TRBD1. V lost 8 bases to trimming and J lost 6 bases; unmatched junction nucleotides: 17. This CDR3 region has 16 residues. The germline V gene encodes CDR1 SNHLY and CDR2 FYNNEI. The CDR3 spells CASLQNWAGGSDGYTF. The DNA of the CDR3 is TGTGCCAGCCTTCAAAACTGGGCAGGGGGCTCGGATGGCTACACCTTC.

The rearrangement joins TRBV6-5 to TRBJ1-1; 7 positions agree with TRBD1. This CDR3 has 14 amino acids. The V segment lost 5 bases and the J segment 6 bases; nucleotides outside the gene matches: 9. Per germline, CDR1 MNHEY and CDR2 SVGAGI. DNA for the CDR3: TGTGCCAGCAGTCCGTTCAGGGGGGCCTCTGAAGCTTTCTTT. Translating gives CASSPFRGASEAFF.

The chain links TRBV11-2 to TRBJ1-1, with D possibly being TRBD1 (5 bases). Germline V gives CDR1 SGHAT, CDR2 FQNNGV. This CDR3 spans 13 amino acids. Trimming left V 2 bases short and J 7 bases short, with 11 bases between. DNA for the CDR3: TGTGCCAGCAGCTTATCAGGGTTCGGTGAAGCTTTCTTT. As protein: CASSLSGFGEAFF.

The chain has TRBV28 and TRBJ2-6; TRBD1 matches 7 bases. The CDR3 spans 16 residues. In germline, CDR1 is MDHEN, CDR2 SYDVKM. The V and J ends lost 5 bases and 0 bases, in that order; junction bases with no gene match: 4. CDR3 DNA: TGTGCCAGCAGTCCGGGACAGATCTCTGGGGCCAACGTCCTGACTTTC. Encoded protein: CASSPGQISGANVLTF. Full variable domain (remainder filled in from reference TRBV28 and TRBJ2-6): DVKVTQSSRYLVKRTGEKVFLECVQDMDHENMFWYRQDPGLGLRLIYFSYDVKMKEKGDIPEGYSVSREKKERFSLILESASTNQTSMYLCASSPGQISGANVLTFGAGSRLTVL.

This chain uses TRBV6-1 with TRBJ2-2; 10 bases are a match to TRBD2. V was pared by 2 bases and J by 8 bases, with 8 bases of the junction left unmatched. This CDR3 has 16 amino acids. Germline V gene data show CDR1 as MNHNS and CDR2 as SASEGT. The CDR3 DNA is TGTGCCAGCAGTGAATCAGCGGGAGGGCCTGTAGGGGAGCTGTTTTTT. This gives the protein CASSESAGGPVGELFF.

The gene calls are TRBV6-6 and TRBJ1-2; a weak D match, TRBD1 (5 bases). This CDR3 is 13 amino acids long. Trimming left V 8 bases short and J 0 bases short, with 10 bases between. Per the germline V gene, CDR1 is MNHNY and CDR2 is SVGAGI (reference sequence). The CDR3 DNA follows: TGTGCCAGCGGCCAGACAGCTAACTATGGCTACACCTTC. Protein: CASGQTANYGYTF.

The chain recombines TRBV19 with TRBJ1-2; TRBD1 matches 12 bases. V shed 6 bases and J 7 bases; nucleotides not matched to a gene: 6. There are 14 residues in the CDR3. The germline CDR1 and CDR2 sequences are LNHDA and SQIVND (reference sequence). The CDR3 here is CASSQGQGAGGYTF. CDR3 nucleotide sequence: TGTGCCAGTAGCCAGGGACAGGGGGCTGGTGGCTACACCTTC.

V usage is TRBV10-3 and J usage is TRBJ1-6; D is undetermined. The V end lost 9 bases, the J end lost 9 bases, and 15 bases lay between the germline ends. The CDR3 is 13 amino acids. Germline loops: CDR1 ENHRY, CDR2 SYGVKD. In DNA, the CDR3 is TGTGCCATTTCGCCTCAGGAGGGTTCACCCCTCCACTTT. It codes for CAISPQEGSPLHF.

This chain uses TRBV7-2 with TRBJ2-3, with D maybe TRBD2 (5 bases). Germline V gene sequence: CDR1 SGHTA, CDR2 FQGNSA. This CDR3 is built from 12 residues. The V and J ends lost 5 bases and 7 bases respectively, with 10 bases between them. In DNA form, the CDR3 reads TGTGCCAGCAGCCAACTAGAGCATACGCAGTATTTT. Its protein is CASSQLEHTQYF. The whole variable domain, filled in from reference TRBV7-2 and TRBJ2-3, reads GAGVSQSPSNKVTEKGKDVELRCDPISGHTALYWYRQSLGQGLEFLIYFQGNSAPDKSGLPSDRFSAERTGGSVSTLTIQRTQQEDSAVYLCASSQLEHTQYFGPGTRLTVL.

The chain carries TRBV6-1 and TRBJ2-7; the match to TRBD1 covers 7 bases. This CDR3 comprises 15 residues. Germline assignment: CDR1 MNHNS and CDR2 SASEGT. The V gene end was trimmed by 1 base and the J gene end by 5 bases; junction bases not matched to a gene: 8. The CDR3, as DNA: TGTGCCAGCAGTGAAGAGGAGACAGGGTTTAACGAGCAGTACTTC. Translated, it gives CASSEEETGFNEQYF.

This rearrangement joins TRBV20-1 to TRBJ1-1, with 7 nucleotides matching TRBD1. The ends lost 3 bases at V and 10 bases at J; junction bases unmatched: 26. The germline gives CDR1 DFQATT, CDR2 SNEGSKA (reference sequence). The CDR3 is 18 residues long. The CDR3 coding sequence is TGCAGTGCTAGTATTGGGGCAGGGGGGCACCTCCCCGCCTCCGGAGCTTTCTTT. Encoded protein: CSASIGAGGHLPASGAFF.

The chain has TRBV4-1 and TRBJ2-4, with 11 nucleotides matching TRBD1. The CDR3 sequence is 17 residues long. Trimming at V came to 3 bases and at J to 3 bases, leaving 7 bases not matched to a gene. CDR1 MGHRA and CDR2 YSYEKL come from the germline V gene. The DNA of the CDR3 is TGCGCCAGCAGCCATACCGGGACAGGGGGGAGCAAAAACATTCAGTACTTC. This translates into CASSHTGTGGSKNIQYF.

The chain couples TRBV28 to TRBJ2-1; 7 bases align to TRBD2. The V gene end was trimmed by 3 bases and the J gene end by 0 bases; junction bases not matched to a gene: 2. This CDR3 has 15 amino acids. Germline V gene sequence: CDR1 MDHEN, CDR2 SYDVKM. The CDR3 region has the DNA TGTGCCAGCAGTTTGGGAGGGGCCTCCTACAATGAGCAGTTCTTC. This encodes CASSLGGASYNEQFF.

The V and J genes are TRBV19 and TRBJ1-4; no clear D gene. Trimming took off 3 bases at V and 7 bases at J, with 6 bases between the two ends. CDR3 length equals 12 residues. CDR1 and CDR2 (germline): LNHDA, SQIVND (reference sequence). The CDR3 region has the DNA TGTGCCAGTAGTATTTCAGGTGAAAAACTGTTTTTT. It specifies CASSISGEKLFF.

This clone was seen just once. This chain joins TRBV13 and TRBJ2-1, with 12 bases lining up with TRBD2. The CDR3 covers 15 residues. The germline V gene has CDR1 PRHDT and CDR2 FYEKMQ (reference sequence). V lost 5 bases and J lost 9; bases outside the gene matches: 8. In DNA form, the CDR3 reads TGTGCCAGCAGCGACCCTAGCGGGGGGGCCAGTGAGCAGTTCTTC. As protein: CASSDPSGGASEQFF.